The text below deals with one T cell receptor (beta chain). The junction differs from germline at one of its ends, possibly a read error. The germline CDR1 and CDR2 sequences are ENHRY and SYGVKD. The length of the CDR3 is 14 residues. This sample's RNA came from whole unsorted tissue. More than 3 cm separated this lung sample from the edge of the tumor. This sample was included in a study of tumor and adjacent non-tumor tissue in lung cancer. Three rounds of nested PCR, following a modified ARM-PCR protocol, produced the TCRbeta library. TCRdb reanalysed the multiplex PCR reads using MiXCR and keeps one entry per CDR3 protein. The table lists about 90,000 distinct CDR3 sequences, roughly 77% of them singletons.

The sequenced sample consisted of distant non-tumor lung tissue. The sequence was obtained from a woman in her 50s with non-small cell lung cancer. The chain has TRBV10-3 and TRBJ1-5; the D is unclear. CDR3 coding DNA: TGTGCCATCAATGTAGAGGATGGCAATCAACCCCAGCATTTT. It is translated as CAINVEDGNQPQHF.